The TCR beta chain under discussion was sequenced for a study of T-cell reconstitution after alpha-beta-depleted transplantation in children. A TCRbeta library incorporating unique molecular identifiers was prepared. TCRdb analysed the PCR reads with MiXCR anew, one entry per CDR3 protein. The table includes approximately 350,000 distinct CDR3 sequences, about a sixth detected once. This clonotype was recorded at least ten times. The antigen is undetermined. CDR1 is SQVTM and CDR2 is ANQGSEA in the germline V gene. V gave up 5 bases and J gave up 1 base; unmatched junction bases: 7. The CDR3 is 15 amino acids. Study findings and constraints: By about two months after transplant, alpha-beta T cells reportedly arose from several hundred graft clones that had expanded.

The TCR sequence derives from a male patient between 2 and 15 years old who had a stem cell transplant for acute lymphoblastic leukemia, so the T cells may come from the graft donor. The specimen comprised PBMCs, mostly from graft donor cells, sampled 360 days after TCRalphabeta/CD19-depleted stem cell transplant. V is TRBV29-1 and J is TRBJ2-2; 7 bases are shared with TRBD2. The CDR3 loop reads CSVNVGGWNTGELFF. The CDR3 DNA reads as TGCAGCGTTAACGTGGGAGGGTGGAACACCGGGGAGCTGTTTTTT.